One sample yielded the 9 T cell receptor beta chains listed below, sequenced in a study of PD-L1 blockade in urothelial cancer. Time point given: pretreatment peripheral blood. The assay was immunoSEQ multiplex PCR, and TCRdb's table has in-frame clones only and misses some. The data contain some 100,000 clones, around 90% of them singletons. The sample in question was PBMCs, obtained around atezolizumab (anti-PD-L1) treatment. The origin of the receptors is an elderly woman with urothelial cancer.

The rearrangement links TRBV7-6 to TRBJ2-1, with a possible D match to TRBD2 (6 bases). CDR3 length: 15 amino acids. The V gene lost 2 bases and the J gene lost 10 bases, with 18 bases spanning the gap. From germline, CDR1 is SGHVS and CDR2 FNYEAQ. CDR3 amino acids: CASSLPGVGRMEQFF. CDR3 in DNA: TGTGCCAGCAGCTTACCCGGGGTGGGGAGGATGGAGCAGTTCTTC.

The V call is TRBV27, the J call TRBJ1-1; tentatively, D is TRBD1 (6 bases). CDR3 length: 13 amino acids. The germline V gene encodes CDR1 MNHEY and CDR2 SMNVEV (reference sequence). The V gene lost 6 bases and the J gene lost 2 bases, with 10 bases spanning the gap. This chain's CDR3 is CASRRQDNTEAFF. CDR3 DNA sequence: TGTGCCAGCAGGCGACAGGATAACACTGAAGCTTTCTTT.

The chain combines TRBV28 with TRBJ2-7; 7 bases agree with TRBD2. The CDR3 extends over 14 amino acids. J gave up 5 bases and V 4 bases, and 8 bases lay outside the gene matches. In germline, CDR1 is MDHEN, CDR2 SYDVKM. This chain's CDR3 is CASSSRLALDEQYF. CDR3 nucleotide sequence: TGTGCCAGCAGTTCAAGACTAGCTCTGGACGAGCAGTACTTC.

CDR3 in amino acids: CASSLGTGRNEKLFF. The CDR3 DNA sequence: TGCGCCAGCAGCTTGGGGACAGGGCGTAATGAAAAACTGTTTTTT. The chain uses TRBV5-1 and TRBJ1-4; 8 bases are shared with TRBD1. The V and J ends lost 0 bases and 4 bases, in that order; junction bases with no gene match: 2. CDR1 and CDR2 (germline): SGHRS, YFSETQ. The CDR3 totals 15 residues.

CDR3 bases: TGTGCCTGGAGTCCTCCCCACGCCCCACGGGATGGCTACACCTTC. Its protein is CAWSPPHAPRDGYTF. V gene TRBV30 combines with J gene TRBJ1-2; D remains ambiguous. The V and J ends lost 2 bases and 6 bases respectively, with 19 bases between them. Germline V lookup: CDR1 GTSNPN, CDR2 SVGIG (reference sequence). The CDR3 runs to 15 residues.

This chain links TRBV6-5 with TRBJ1-1; D is uncertain. This CDR3 is 15 amino acids long. Germline CDR1 MNHEY, CDR2 SVGAGI. Trimming took off 7 bases at V and 2 bases at J, with 17 bases between the two ends. CDR3 in DNA: TGTGCCAGCAATGTCCGAGGACTGCTCAACACTGAAGCTTTCTTT. It translates to CASNVRGLLNTEAFF.

The gene calls are TRBV9 and TRBJ2-3, with TRBD1 as a possible D gene (5 bases). There are 15 residues in the CDR3. V was shortened by 3 bases and J by 0 bases, with 11 bases between the two germline ends. The V gene's germline CDR1 is SGDLS and CDR2 YYNGEE. Here the CDR3 DNA reads TGTGCCAGCAGCGAACAGGCATCTAGCACAGATACGCAGTATTTT. Translation: CASSEQASSTDTQYF.

The V call is TRBV7-6, the J call TRBJ2-1; possibly TRBD1 for D (6 bases). The V end was cut by 7 bases, the J end by 8 bases, with 18 bases between. Germline V gene data show CDR1 as SGHVS and CDR2 as FNYEAQ. The CDR3 covers 14 residues. CDR3 amino acids: CASKKSQGSDEQFF. The CDR3 nucleotides are TGTGCCAGCAAGAAGTCCCAGGGGAGCGATGAGCAGTTCTTC.

The DNA for the CDR3 is TGTGCCAGCAGGGACAGGGCGCGTGATGCAGATACGCAGTATTTT. Protein product: CASRDRARDADTQYF. The chain recombines TRBV6-6 with TRBJ2-3; 8 nucleotides agree with TRBD1. The junction had 9 bases not matched to a gene; V was cut back by 6 bases and J by 4 bases. Per germline, CDR1 MNHNY and CDR2 SVGAGI (reference sequence). The CDR3 is 15 residues long.